One TCR beta chain is described in this entry. Its antigen is unknown. Germline V lookup: CDR1 MDHEN, CDR2 SYDVKM. J lost 5 bases, V lost 2 bases, and 5 bases had no gene match. The CDR3 covers 15 residues. The data derive from a study of shared clonotypes between healthy human individuals. General study points: Shared clonotypes across all four donors exceeded non-shared ones in generation probability.

Genomic DNA per cell subset filled all wells of several immunoSEQ plates. Assay: immunoSEQ multiplex PCR; the TCRdb copy retains only in-frame clones and omits some. The profile shows hundreds of thousands of clones, 90% to 97% of them singletons. The sample comprised memory CD8+ T cells sorted from blood. The subset is: CD45RO+ cells pooled with CCR7-negative TemRA cells. The receptor comes from a man younger than 45 in good health. This rearrangement joins TRBV28 to TRBJ1-2; 10 nucleotides line up with TRBD1. The CDR3 here is CASSLRGQGKYGYTF. As DNA, the CDR3 is TGTGCCAGCAGTTTACGGGGACAGGGGAAGTATGGCTACACCTTC.